This is a list of T cell receptor beta chains from one sample in a study of blood T cell repertoires in COVID-19. Sequencing used immunoSEQ multiplex PCR; TCRdb keeps in-frame clones, though not all of them. The profile covers 65,000 to 95,000 clones, with approximately 80% appearing a single time and around 22% taken by the ten largest. Sequences were obtained from peripheral blood. These receptors originate from a woman between 45 and 65 years old with acute or convalescent COVID-19. Both conserved end residues are part of each CDR3. D genes are given only for firm matches. The listing skips clone size in some rows; elsewhere it reads once, few, many or a size class.

abundance	v_gene	d_gene	j_gene	CDR3aa	CDR3nt
.	TRBV27	TRBD1	TRBJ1-2	CASSLSTGVGGYTF	TGTGCCAGCAGTTTATCGACAGGGGTTGGTGGCTACACCTTC
few	TRBV2	TRBD1	TRBJ1-2	CASSERGQLYGYTF	TGTGCCAGCAGTGAGAGGGGACAGCTCTATGGCTACACCTTC
few	TRBV6-2/TRBV6-3	TRBD1	TRBJ2-5	CASSYSGTGSQETQYF	TGTGCCAGCAGTTACTCAGGGACAGGTTCTCAAGAGACCCAGTACTTC
.	TRBV7-2	.	TRBJ2-3	CASSLAVRQLDTQYF	TGTGCCAGCAGCTTAGCCGTAAGACAGTTAGATACGCAGTATTTT
.	TRBV3-1/TRBV3-2	.	TRBJ2-5	CASSQGRNQETQYF	TGTGCCAGCAGCCAAGGGCGGAACCAAGAGACCCAGTACTTC
.	TRBV7-2	TRBD1	TRBJ1-1	CASSLEGALAIAFF	TGTGCCAGCAGCTTAGAGGGGGCCCTTGCCATAGCTTTCTTT
few	TRBV5-6	.	TRBJ2-7	CASRTTGSREQYF	TGTGCCAGCAGAACCACAGGGTCTCGGGAGCAGTACTTC
.	TRBV7-6	TRBD1	TRBJ1-2	CASSLLQGGSGGYTF	TGTGCCAGCAGCTTGCTACAGGGGGGATCTGGCGGCTACACCTTC
.	TRBV3-1/TRBV3-2	.	TRBJ2-1	CASSQSDEQFF	TGTGCCAGCAGCCAATCCGATGAGCAGTTCTTC
once	TRBV27	TRBD1	TRBJ2-2	CASSSGTAVTGELFF	TGTGCCAGCAGTTCTGGGACAGCGGTTACCGGGGAGCTGTTTTTT
.	TRBV28	TRBD1	TRBJ2-1	CASTPGQGEIYNEQFF	TGTGCCAGCACCCCGGGACAGGGGGAGATCTACAATGAGCAGTTCTTC
.	TRBV5-1	.	TRBJ2-7	CASSSYRGSYEQYF	TGCGCCAGCAGCTCGTATCGGGGCTCCTACGAGCAGTACTTC
.	TRBV6-4	.	TRBJ1-1	CASSRQENTEAFF	TGTGCCAGCAGCCGACAGGAGAACACTGAAGCTTTCTTT
.	TRBV3-1/TRBV3-2	.	TRBJ1-6	CASSQERIYSPLHF	TGTGCCAGCAGCCAAGAGAGAATTTATTCACCCCTCCACTTT
.	TRBV7-9	.	TRBJ1-3	CASSFGNRARNTIYF	TGTGCCAGCAGCTTTGGGAACAGGGCGAGAAACACCATATATTTT
.	TRBV5-1	TRBD1	TRBJ2-7	CASSLPGTGAAEQYF	TGCGCCAGCAGCTTACCCGGGACAGGGGCGGCGGAGCAGTACTTC
.	TRBV29-1	.	TRBJ2-1	CSVDGPGSNNEQFF	TGCAGCGTCGACGGCCCCGGGAGCAACAATGAGCAGTTCTTC
.	TRBV25-1	.	TRBJ2-1	CASRFAGGNNEQFF	TGTGCCAGCAGATTCGCAGGGGGGAACAATGAGCAGTTCTTC
.	TRBV21-1	.	TRBJ2-3	CASRERGCTDTQYF	TGTGCCAGCAGAGAGCGGGGGTGCACAGATACGCAGTATTTT
.	TRBV14	.	TRBJ1-1	CASQKGQYTEAFF	TGTGCCAGCCAAAAAGGACAGTACACTGAAGCTTTCTTT
.	TRBV28	.	TRBJ2-5	CASSLDSQETQYF	TGTGCCAGCAGTTTAGACAGCCAAGAGACCCAGTACTTC
.	TRBV7-9	TRBD1	TRBJ2-2	CASSVPGQVVPGELFF	TGTGCCAGCAGCGTCCCGGGACAGGTTGTTCCCGGGGAGCTGTTTTTT
.	TRBV27	.	TRBJ1-5	CASSSGKSQPQHF	TGTGCCAGCAGTTCAGGGAAATCACAGCCCCAGCATTTT
.	TRBV9	TRBD1	TRBJ1-4	CASSVGGQYNEKLFF	TGTGCCAGCAGCGTAGGGGGACAGTATAATGAAAAACTGTTTTTT
.	TRBV15	TRBD1	TRBJ1-1	CATNFGTDNTEAFF	TGTGCCACCAACTTCGGGACAGATAACACTGAAGCTTTCTTT
.	TRBV7-2	TRBD2	TRBJ2-7	CASRPGLARPEQYF	TGTGCCAGCAGGCCGGGACTAGCTCGGCCTGAGCAGTACTTC
.	TRBV6-5	.	TRBJ1-2	CASSPKNYGYTF	TGTGCCAGCAGTCCCAAAAACTATGGCTACACCTTC
.	TRBV27	.	TRBJ1-2	CASSLSIIQDGYTF	TGTGCCAGCAGTTTATCGATAATCCAGGATGGCTACACCTTC
few	TRBV19	TRBD2	TRBJ2-1	CASRKAPTGTSIHEQFF	TGTGCCAGTAGAAAGGCTCCTACCGGGACTAGCATCCATGAGCAGTTCTTC
.	TRBV9	TRBD2	TRBJ2-1	CASSVGAGRAYNEQFF	TGTGCCAGCAGCGTAGGGGCAGGGAGGGCCTACAATGAGCAGTTCTTC
.	TRBV18	TRBD1	TRBJ1-2	CASSDQIYLRDRANYGYTF	TGTGCCAGCTCCGACCAAATATATCTCCGGGACAGGGCCAACTATGGCTACACCTTC
.	TRBV14	TRBD2	TRBJ2-7	CASSQVFWGGSSLTYEQYF	TGTGCCAGCAGCCAAGTTTTTTGGGGGGGATCGTCCCTAACCTACGAGCAGTACTTC
.	TRBV4-1	TRBD2	TRBJ2-1	CASSHGLAGVGEQFF	TGCGCCAGCAGCCACGGACTAGCGGGAGTTGGTGAGCAGTTCTTC
.	TRBV14	.	TRBJ1-1	CASSQDKLNTEAFF	TGTGCCAGCAGCCAAGATAAATTGAACACTGAAGCTTTCTTT
.	TRBV4-1	TRBD2	TRBJ2-1	CASSQVGLAGYEQFF	TGCGCCAGCAGCCAAGTGGGACTAGCGGGGTATGAGCAGTTCTTC
.	TRBV5-6	.	TRBJ2-5	CASSPRLRGETQYF	TGTGCCAGCAGCCCTAGACTCCGGGGGGAGACCCAGTACTTC
few	TRBV19	.	TRBJ1-2	CASSNGVQGSSYGYTF	TGTGCCAGTAGTAATGGGGTGCAGGGGTCATCCTATGGCTACACCTTC
.	TRBV7-6	TRBD1	TRBJ1-4	CASSNRGLNEKLFF	TGTGCCAGCAGTAACAGGGGGCTTAATGAAAAACTGTTTTTT
.	TRBV3-1/TRBV3-2	.	TRBJ1-2	CASSQGQNNGYTF	TGTGCCAGCAGCCAAGGGCAGAACAATGGCTACACCTTC
.	TRBV19	.	TRBJ1-5	CASRRGREGNQPQHF	TGTGCCAGTAGGCGGGGAAGGGAGGGCAATCAGCCCCAGCATTTT
.	TRBV2	TRBD1	TRBJ1-6	CAGGQGIRGPLHF	TGTGCCGGGGGACAGGGGATTCGCGGACCCCTCCACTTT
.	TRBV23-1	TRBD1	TRBJ1-1	CASSPRQGGEQTEAFF	TGCGCCAGCAGTCCGAGACAGGGTGGGGAGCAAACTGAAGCTTTCTTT
.	TRBV7-2	TRBD1	TRBJ1-2	CASSFDRVGGYTF	TGTGCCAGCAGCTTTGACAGGGTTGGTGGCTACACCTTC
once	TRBV2	TRBD1	TRBJ1-5	CASSGDRDRQPQHF	TGTGCCAGCAGTGGGGACAGGGATAGGCAGCCCCAGCATTTT
.	TRBV5-1	.	TRBJ1-3	CASSLERGSSGNTIYF	TGCGCCAGCAGCTTGGAGCGGGGGTCATCTGGAAACACCATATATTTT
.	TRBV6-6	.	TRBJ2-1	CATEAELYNEQFF	TGTGCCACGGAGGCAGAACTATACAATGAGCAGTTCTTC
.	TRBV25-1	TRBD2	TRBJ2-1	CASSVIAGAEQFF	TGTGCCAGCAGCGTAATAGCGGGAGCTGAGCAGTTCTTC
.	TRBV3-1/TRBV3-2	TRBD1	TRBJ1-2	CASSQGQGAEVGGYTF	TGTGCCAGCAGCCAGGGACAGGGGGCCGAAGTGGGTGGCTACACCTTC
once	TRBV6-5	.	TRBJ2-7	CATSAALSRGQYF	TGTGCCACCTCGGCAGCGCTATCACGCGGGCAGTACTTC
.	TRBV9	TRBD2	TRBJ2-3	CASSVVGLAMDTQYF	TGTGCCAGCAGCGTAGTCGGACTAGCTATGGATACGCAGTATTTT
.	TRBV28	TRBD1	TRBJ2-7	CASSPSGGQGIYEQYF	TGTGCCAGCAGTCCCAGTGGGGGACAGGGGATTTACGAGCAGTACTTC
.	TRBV30	TRBD2	TRBJ2-2	CAWSVLAGASSGGELFF	TGTGCCTGGAGTGTACTAGCGGGGGCCTCTTCCGGTGGGGAGCTGTTTTTT
once	TRBV6-2/TRBV6-3	.	TRBJ1-1	CASSLIGQIMNTEAFF	TGTGCCAGCAGTTTAATCGGACAGATAATGAACACTGAAGCTTTCTTT
.	TRBV11-2	.	TRBJ1-1	CASSRGIVEAFF	TGTGCCAGCAGCCGCGGGATTGTTGAAGCTTTCTTT
few	TRBV28	TRBD2	TRBJ2-7	CASTLPSGRYEQYF	TGTGCCAGCACCCTCCCTAGCGGGAGGTACGAGCAGTACTTC